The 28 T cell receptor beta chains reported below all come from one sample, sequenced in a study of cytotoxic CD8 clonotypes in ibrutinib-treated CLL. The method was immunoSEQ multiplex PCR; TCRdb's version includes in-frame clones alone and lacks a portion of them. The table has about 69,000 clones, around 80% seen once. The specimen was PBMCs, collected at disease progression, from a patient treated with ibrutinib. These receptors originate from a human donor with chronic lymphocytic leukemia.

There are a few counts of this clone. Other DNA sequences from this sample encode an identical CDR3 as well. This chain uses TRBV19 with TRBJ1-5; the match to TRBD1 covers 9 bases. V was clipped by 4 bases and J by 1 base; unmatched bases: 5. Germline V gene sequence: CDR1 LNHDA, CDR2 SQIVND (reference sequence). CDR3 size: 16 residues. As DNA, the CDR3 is TGTGCCAGTAGTACGAGGACAGGGGTGAGCAATCAGCCCCAGCATTTT. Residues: CASSTRTGVSNQPQHF.

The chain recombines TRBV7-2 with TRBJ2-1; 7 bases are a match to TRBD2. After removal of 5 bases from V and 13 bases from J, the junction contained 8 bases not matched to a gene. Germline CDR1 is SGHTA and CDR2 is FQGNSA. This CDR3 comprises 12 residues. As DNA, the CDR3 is TGTGCCAGCAGCGTTGGAGGGAGGGGTCAGTTCTTC. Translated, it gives CASSVGGRGQFF.

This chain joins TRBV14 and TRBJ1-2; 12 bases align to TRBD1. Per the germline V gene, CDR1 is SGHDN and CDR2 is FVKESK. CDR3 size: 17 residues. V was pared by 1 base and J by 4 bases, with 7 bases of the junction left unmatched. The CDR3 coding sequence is TGTGCCAGCAGCCAAGTGGACCCGGGACAGGGGGCCTATGGCTACACCTTC. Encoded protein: CASSQVDPGQGAYGYTF.

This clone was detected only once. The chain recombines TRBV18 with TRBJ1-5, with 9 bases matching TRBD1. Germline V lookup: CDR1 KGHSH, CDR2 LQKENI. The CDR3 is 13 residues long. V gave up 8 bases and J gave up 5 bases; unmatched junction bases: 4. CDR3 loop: CASTGGFDQPQHF. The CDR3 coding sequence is TGTGCCAGCACAGGGGGCTTTGATCAGCCCCAGCATTTT. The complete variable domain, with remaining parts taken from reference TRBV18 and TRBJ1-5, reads NAGVMQNPRHLVRRRGQEARLRCSPMKGHSHVYWYRQLPEEGLKFMVYLQKENIIDESGMPKERFSAEFPKEGPSILRIQQVVRGDSAAYFCASTGGFDQPQHFGDGTRLSIL.

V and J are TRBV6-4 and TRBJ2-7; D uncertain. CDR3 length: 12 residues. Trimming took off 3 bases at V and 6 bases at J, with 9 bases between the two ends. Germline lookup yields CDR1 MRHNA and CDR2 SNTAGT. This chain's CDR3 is CASSEVDREQYF. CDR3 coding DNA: TGTGCCAGCAGTGAGGTTGACCGCGAGCAGTACTTC.

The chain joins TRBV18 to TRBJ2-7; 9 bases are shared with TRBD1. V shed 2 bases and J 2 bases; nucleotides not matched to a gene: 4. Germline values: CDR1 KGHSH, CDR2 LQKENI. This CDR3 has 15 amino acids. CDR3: CASSPADRGPYEQYF. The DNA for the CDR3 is TGTGCCAGCTCACCAGCGGACAGGGGACCCTACGAGCAGTACTTC.

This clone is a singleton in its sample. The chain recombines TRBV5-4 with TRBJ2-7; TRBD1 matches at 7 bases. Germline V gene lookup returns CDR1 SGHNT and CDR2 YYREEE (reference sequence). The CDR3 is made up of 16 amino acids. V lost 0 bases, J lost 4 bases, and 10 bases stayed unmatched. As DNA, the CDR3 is TGTGCCAGCAGCTTGGTAGGTGGGACAGCAGCATACGAGCAGTACTTC. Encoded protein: CASSLVGGTAAYEQYF.

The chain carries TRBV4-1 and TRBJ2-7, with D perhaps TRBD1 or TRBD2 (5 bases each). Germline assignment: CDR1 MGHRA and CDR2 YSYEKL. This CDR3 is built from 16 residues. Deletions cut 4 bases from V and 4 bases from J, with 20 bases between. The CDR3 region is CASSPARSRGTYEQYF. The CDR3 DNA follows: TGCGCCAGCAGCCCGGCTAGATCGAGGGGAACATACGAGCAGTACTTC.

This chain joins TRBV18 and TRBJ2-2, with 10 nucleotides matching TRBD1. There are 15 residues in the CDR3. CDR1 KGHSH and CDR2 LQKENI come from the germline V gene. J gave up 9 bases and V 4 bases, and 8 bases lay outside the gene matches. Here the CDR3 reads CASSLSGTGAWELFF. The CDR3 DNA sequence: TGTGCCAGCTCACTTTCCGGGACAGGGGCCTGGGAGCTGTTTTTT.

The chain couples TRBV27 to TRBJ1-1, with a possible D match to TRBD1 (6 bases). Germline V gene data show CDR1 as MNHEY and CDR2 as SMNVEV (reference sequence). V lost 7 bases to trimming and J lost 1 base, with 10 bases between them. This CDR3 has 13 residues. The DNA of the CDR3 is TGTGCCAGCACAACAGGGCCGAACACTGAAGCTTTCTTT. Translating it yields CASTTGPNTEAFF.

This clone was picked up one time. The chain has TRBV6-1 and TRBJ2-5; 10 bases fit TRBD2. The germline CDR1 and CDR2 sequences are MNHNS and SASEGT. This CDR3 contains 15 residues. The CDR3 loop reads CSNSASGGALETQYF. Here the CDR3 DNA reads TGTTCTAACAGTGCGAGCGGGGGGGCATTAGAGACCCAGTACTTC.

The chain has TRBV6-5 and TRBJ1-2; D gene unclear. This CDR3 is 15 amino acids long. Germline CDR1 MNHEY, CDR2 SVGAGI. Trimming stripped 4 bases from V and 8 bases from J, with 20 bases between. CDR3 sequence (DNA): TGTGCCAGCAGTTTAATTTCAGACTATGTAAGCGGCTACACCTTC. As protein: CASSLISDYVSGYTF.

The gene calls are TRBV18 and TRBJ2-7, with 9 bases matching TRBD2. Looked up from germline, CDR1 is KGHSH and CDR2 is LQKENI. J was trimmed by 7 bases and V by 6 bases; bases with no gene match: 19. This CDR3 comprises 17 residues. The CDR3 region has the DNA TGTGCCAGCTCTCCGGGGGTAGCGGCGGGAGGGCCGGAGGAGCAGTACTTC. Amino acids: CASSPGVAAGGPEEQYF.

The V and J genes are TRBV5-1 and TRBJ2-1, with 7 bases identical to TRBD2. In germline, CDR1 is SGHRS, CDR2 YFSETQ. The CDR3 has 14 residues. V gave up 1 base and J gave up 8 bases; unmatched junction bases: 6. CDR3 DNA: TGCGCCAGCAGCTTGAGCGGGGAATCCGATGAGCAGTTCTTC. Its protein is CASSLSGESDEQFF.

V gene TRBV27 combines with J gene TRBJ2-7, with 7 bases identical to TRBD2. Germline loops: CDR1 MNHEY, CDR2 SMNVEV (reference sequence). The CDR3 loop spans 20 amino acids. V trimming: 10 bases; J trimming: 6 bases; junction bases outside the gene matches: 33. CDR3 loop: CANSVRVRERPGRVCREQYF. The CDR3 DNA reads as TGTGCCAACTCAGTCCGGGTACGGGAGCGGCCAGGGAGGGTATGCCGCGAGCAGTACTTC.

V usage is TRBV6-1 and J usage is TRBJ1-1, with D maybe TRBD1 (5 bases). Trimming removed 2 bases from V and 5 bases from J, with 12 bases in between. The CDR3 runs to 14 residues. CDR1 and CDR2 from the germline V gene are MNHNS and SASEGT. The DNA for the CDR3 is TGTGCCAGCAGTGAATGGGGACGGTCAACTGAAGCTTTCTTT. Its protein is CASSEWGRSTEAFF.

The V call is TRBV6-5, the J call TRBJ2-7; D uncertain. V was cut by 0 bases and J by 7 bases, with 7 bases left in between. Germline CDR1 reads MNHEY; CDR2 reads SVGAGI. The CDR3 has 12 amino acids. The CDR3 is CASSYSIGEQYF. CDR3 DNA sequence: TGTGCCAGCAGTTACTCGATAGGGGAGCAGTACTTC.

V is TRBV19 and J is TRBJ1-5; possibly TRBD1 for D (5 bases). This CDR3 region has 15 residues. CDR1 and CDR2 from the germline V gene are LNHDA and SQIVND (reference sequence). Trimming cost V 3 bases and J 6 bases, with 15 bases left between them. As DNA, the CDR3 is TGTGCCAGTAGTATCCGGCAGGGAGGATTTCAGCCCCAGCATTTT. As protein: CASSIRQGGFQPQHF. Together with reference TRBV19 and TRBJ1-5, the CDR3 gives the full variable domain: DGGITQSPKYLFRKEGQNVTLSCEQNLNHDAMYWYRQDPGQGLRLIYYSQIVNDFQKGDIAEGYSVSREKKESFPLTVTSAQKNPTAFYLCASSIRQGGFQPQHFGDGTRLSIL.

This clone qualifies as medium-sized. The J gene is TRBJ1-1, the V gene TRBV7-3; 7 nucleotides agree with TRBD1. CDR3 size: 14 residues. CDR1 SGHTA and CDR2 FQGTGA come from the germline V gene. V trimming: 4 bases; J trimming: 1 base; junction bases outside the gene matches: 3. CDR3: CASSSDRWNTEAFF. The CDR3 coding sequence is TGTGCCAGCAGCTCGGACAGGTGGAACACTGAAGCTTTCTTT. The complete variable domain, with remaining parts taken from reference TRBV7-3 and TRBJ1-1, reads GAGVSQTPSNKVTEKGKYVELRCDPISGHTALYWYRQSLGQGPEFLIYFQGTGAADDSGLPNDRFFAVRPEGSVSTLKIQRTERGDSAVYLCASSSDRWNTEAFFGQGTRLTVV.

CDR3 protein: CASSEFRGTYEQYF. In DNA, the CDR3 is TGTGCCAGCAGTGAATTTCGAGGAACCTACGAGCAGTACTTC. J is TRBJ2-7 and V is TRBV2; no definite D call. The germline CDR1 and CDR2 sequences are SNHLY and FYNNEI. V lost 2 bases and J lost 2, with 10 bases in between. This CDR3 is built from 14 residues. The whole variable domain, filled in from reference TRBV2 and TRBJ2-7, reads EPEVTQTPSHQVTQMGQEVILRCVPISNHLYFYWYRQILGQKVEFLVSFYNNEISEKSEIFDDQFSVERPDGSNFTLKIRSTKLEDSAMYFCASSEFRGTYEQYFGPGTRLTVT.

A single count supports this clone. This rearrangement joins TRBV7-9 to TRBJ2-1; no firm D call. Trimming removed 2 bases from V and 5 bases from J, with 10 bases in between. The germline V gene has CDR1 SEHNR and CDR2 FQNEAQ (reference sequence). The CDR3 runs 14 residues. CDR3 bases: TGTGCCAGCAGCTTATCACAACGAGACAATGAGCAGTTCTTC. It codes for CASSLSQRDNEQFF.

The CDR3 region has the DNA TGCGCCAGCAGCCAAGGGTGGGGTGAGCAGTTCTTC. Its protein product is CASSQGWGEQFF. The chain combines TRBV4-1 with TRBJ2-1; D not resolved. The CDR3 loop spans 12 amino acids. V was trimmed by 1 base and J by 9 bases, leaving 7 bases between them. In germline, CDR1 is MGHRA, CDR2 YSYEKL.

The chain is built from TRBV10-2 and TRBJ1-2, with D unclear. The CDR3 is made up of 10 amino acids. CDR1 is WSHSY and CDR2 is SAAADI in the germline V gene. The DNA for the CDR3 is TGCGCAGGGTCAGACTATGGCTACACCTTC. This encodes CAGSDYGYTF.

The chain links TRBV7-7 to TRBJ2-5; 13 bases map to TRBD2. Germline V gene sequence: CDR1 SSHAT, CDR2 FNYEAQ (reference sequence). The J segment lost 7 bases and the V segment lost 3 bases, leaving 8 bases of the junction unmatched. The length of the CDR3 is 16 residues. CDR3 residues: CASSLGTSGATWTQYF. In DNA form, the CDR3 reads TGTGCCAGCAGCTTGGGGACTAGCGGGGCAACTTGGACCCAGTACTTC.

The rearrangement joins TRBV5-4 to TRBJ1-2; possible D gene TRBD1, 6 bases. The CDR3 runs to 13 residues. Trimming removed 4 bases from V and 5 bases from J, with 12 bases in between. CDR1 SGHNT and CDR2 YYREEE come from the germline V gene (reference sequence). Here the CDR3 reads CASSGTGPYGYTF. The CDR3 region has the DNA TGTGCCAGCAGCGGTACAGGGCCATATGGCTACACCTTC.

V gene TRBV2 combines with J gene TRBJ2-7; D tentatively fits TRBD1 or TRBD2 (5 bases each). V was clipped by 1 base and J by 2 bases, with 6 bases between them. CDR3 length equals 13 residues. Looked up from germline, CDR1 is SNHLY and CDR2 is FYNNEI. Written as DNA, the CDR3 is TGTGCCAGCAGTGAAGGGGACGCCTACGAGCAGTACTTC. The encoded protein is CASSEGDAYEQYF.

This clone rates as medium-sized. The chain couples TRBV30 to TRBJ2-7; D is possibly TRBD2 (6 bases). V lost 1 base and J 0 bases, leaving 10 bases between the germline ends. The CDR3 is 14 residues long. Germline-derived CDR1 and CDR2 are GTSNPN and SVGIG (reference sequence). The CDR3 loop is CAWSGLARSYEQYF. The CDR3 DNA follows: TGTGCCTGGAGTGGGCTAGCGCGCTCCTACGAGCAGTACTTC.

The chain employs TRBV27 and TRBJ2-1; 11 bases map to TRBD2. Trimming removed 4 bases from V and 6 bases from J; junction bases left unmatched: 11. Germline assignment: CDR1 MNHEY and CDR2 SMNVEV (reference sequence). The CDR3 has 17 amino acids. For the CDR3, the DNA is TGTGCCAGCAGTTCCCAAGGACTAGCGGGCCCCGCCAATGAGCAGTTCTTC. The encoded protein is CASSSQGLAGPANEQFF.